These 11 T cell receptor beta chains were all obtained from the same sample, sequenced in a study of T cells in Graves' hyperthyroidism and ophthalmopathy. It was RNA transcripts that yielded the amplified TCR beta CDR3 regions. The primer set for the first-round RT-PCR of the TCR CDR3 was HTBI. TCRdb analysed the multiplex PCR reads with MiXCR anew, one entry per CDR3 protein. Counted here are hundreds of thousands of distinct CDR3 sequences, 46% occurring once; the ten biggest clones make up about 7.9%. The sequenced sample was peripheral blood or thyroid tissue (not recorded which). All receptors derive from a woman between 18 and 29 years old with Graves' hyperthyroidism.

Points on this clonotype: Germline and junction disagree at one end, which may indicate a read error. The chain is built from TRBV6-1 and TRBJ1-6; D is perhaps TRBD1 (5 bases). Germline lookup yields CDR1 MNHNS and CDR2 SASEGT. The CDR3 contains 15 residues. CDR3 amino acids: CAISQAGGGNSPLHF. The CDR3 DNA reads TGTGCCATCAGTCAAGCGGGGGGTGGAAATTCACCCCTCCACTTT.

The chain links TRBV2 to TRBJ2-5; D possibly matches TRBD1 or TRBD2 (5 bases each). CDR1 is SNHLY, CDR2 FYNNEI, per germline. This CDR3 is 14 amino acids long. V shed 6 bases and J shed 2 bases, with 13 bases lying between them. CDR3 coding DNA: TGTGCCAGCAGCCAACGGGGCGTACAAGAGACCCAGTACTTC. Translated: CASSQRGVQETQYF.

The chain recombines TRBV20-1 with TRBJ2-7, with D possibly TRBD1 on 6 matching bases. Trimming stripped 6 bases from V and 3 bases from J, with 15 bases between. This CDR3 is built from 13 residues. CDR1 is DFQATT and CDR2 is SNEGSKA in the germline V gene (reference sequence). The CDR3 bases are TGCAGTGCCCCGGGACATACGTTCTACGAGCAGTACTTC. Its protein product is CSAPGHTFYEQYF.

V is TRBV7-6 and J is TRBJ2-7; D gene uncertain. The V end lost 5 bases, the J end lost 5 bases, and 10 bases lay between the germline ends. CDR3 length: 12 amino acids. CDR1 is SGHVS, CDR2 FNYEAQ, per germline. The CDR3 region is CASSREDNEQYF. The CDR3 DNA follows: TGTGCCAGCAGCAGGGAAGATAACGAGCAGTACTTC.

This clonotype was seen only a few times. V gene TRBV9 combines with J gene TRBJ2-7, with TRBD2 identical over 9 bases. Germline loops: CDR1 SGDLS, CDR2 YYNGEE. The J segment lost 0 bases and the V segment lost 7 bases, leaving 8 bases of the junction unmatched. The CDR3 sequence is 15 residues long. The CDR3 sequence: CASFYWREGSYEQYF. CDR3 nucleotide sequence: TGTGCCAGCTTTTATTGGCGGGAGGGCTCCTACGAGCAGTACTTC.

CDR3 protein: CASSQGNPHGYTF. CDR3 DNA sequence: TGTGCCAGCAGCCAAGGGAATCCTCATGGCTACACCTTC. V gene TRBV12-3 or TRBV12-4 combines with J gene TRBJ1-2; D uncertain. This CDR3 is 13 amino acids long. The V end was cut by 6 bases, the J end by 6 bases, with 14 bases between.

This rearrangement joins TRBV14 to TRBJ1-3; D is ambiguous. CDR1 and CDR2 (germline): SGHDN, FVKESK. The V end was cut by 3 bases, the J end by 0 bases, with 6 bases between. This CDR3 has 14 amino acids. CDR3 sequence (DNA): TGTGCCAGCAGCCAGTCTAGCTCTGGAAACACCATATATTTT. This gives the protein CASSQSSSGNTIYF.

This chain links TRBV10-3 with TRBJ1-6; D is possibly TRBD1 (6 bases). Germline V gives CDR1 ENHRY, CDR2 SYGVKD. With 7 bases removed from V and 9 bases from J, the gap between germline ends came to 19 bases. This CDR3 is 15 amino acids long. The CDR3 loop is CAITEGTQDVSPLHF. Written as DNA, the CDR3 is TGTGCCATCACCGAAGGGACACAGGACGTTTCACCCCTCCACTTT.

This clonotype appeared many times. The chain links TRBV7-9 to TRBJ2-6; the D is unclear. Trimming stripped 5 bases from V and 0 bases from J, with 5 bases between. Germline V gene sequence: CDR1 SEHNR, CDR2 FQNEAQ (reference sequence). The CDR3 runs 14 residues. CDR3 sequence (DNA): TGTGCCAGCAGCCCCCCCTCTGGGGCCAACGTCCTGACTTTC. Its protein is CASSPPSGANVLTF.

About this clonotype itself: This may stem from a read error, because a much larger clone lies one nucleotide away. This chain joins TRBV24-1 and TRBJ2-5; tentative D call: TRBD1 (6 bases). Germline assignment: CDR1 KGHDR and CDR2 SFDVKD. The CDR3 runs 16 residues. The CDR3 nucleotides read TGTGCCACCAGTGATGCATCCGGGACACTTGAAGAGATCCAGTACTTC. Translating gives CATSDASGTLEEIQYF.

The chain is built from TRBV29-1 and TRBJ2-7, with D possibly TRBD1 on 6 matching bases. V gave up 0 bases and J gave up 5 bases, with 17 bases separating them. Germline V gene lookup returns CDR1 SQVTM and CDR2 ANQGSEA. The CDR3 sequence is 15 residues long. The CDR3 reads CSVEDPQGRWNEQYF. CDR3 coding DNA: TGCAGCGTTGAAGATCCACAGGGCCGTTGGAACGAGCAGTACTTC.